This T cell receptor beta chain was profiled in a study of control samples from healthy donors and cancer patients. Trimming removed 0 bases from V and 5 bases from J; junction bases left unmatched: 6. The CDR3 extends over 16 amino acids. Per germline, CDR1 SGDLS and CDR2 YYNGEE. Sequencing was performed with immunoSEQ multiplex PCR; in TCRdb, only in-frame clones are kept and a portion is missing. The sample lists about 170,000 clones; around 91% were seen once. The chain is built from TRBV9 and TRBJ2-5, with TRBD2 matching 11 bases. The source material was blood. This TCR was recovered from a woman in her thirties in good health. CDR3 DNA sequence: TGTGCCAGCAGCGTAGCGGTTTTAGCGGGGGGGGAGACCCAGTACTTC. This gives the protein CASSVAVLAGGETQYF.